This T cell receptor beta chain appears in the sequencing data of a study of control samples from healthy donors and cancer patients. Assay: immunoSEQ multiplex PCR; the TCRdb copy retains only in-frame clones and omits some. The data hold roughly 130,000 clones, with approximately 91% observed a single time. V shed 0 bases and J 8 bases; nucleotides not matched to a gene: 15. The CDR3 length is 18 residues. Per germline, CDR1 LGHNA and CDR2 YNFKEQ. The receptor was derived from a young woman in good health. Sequenced: blood. The rearrangement uses TRBV4-2 and TRBJ1-4; 7 nucleotides align to TRBD1. Here the CDR3 DNA reads TGTGCCAGCAGCCAAGATTTATACAGGGGCGCCTTCGGAGAAAAACTGTTTTTT. It yields the protein CASSQDLYRGAFGEKLFF.